These T cell receptor beta chains were read from a single sample in a study of CD8 T cells in Susac syndrome. MiXCR was run by TCRdb on the immunoSEQ multiplex PCR reads, yielding one entry per CDR3 protein. Of under 250,000 distinct CDR3 sequences listed, 93% were seen once; the top ten hold roughly 0.072%. Sequenced sample: CD4+ T cells from PBMCs. These receptors were collected from a human donor with multiple sclerosis. The CDR3 runs from the conserved cysteine through the conserved F or W. The order of the fields is J gene, V gene, CDR3 protein.

TRBJ1-2 TRBV13 CASSLVPGGDSGYTF
TRBJ2-2 TRBV6-2/TRBV6-3 CASSLATGNTGELFF
TRBJ2-3 TRBV27 CASKGRASSTDTQYF
TRBJ1-1 TRBV2 CASSVNSGYNTEAFF
TRBJ2-6 TRBV30 CASGGDLSGANVLTF
TRBJ2-5 TRBV10-3 CAIRAGREETQYF
TRBJ2-1 TRBV20-1 CSARDGTGRYNEQFF
TRBJ2-3 TRBV9 CASSGRAVGSTDTQYF
TRBJ1-2 TRBV6-5 CASRPGQPYGYTF
TRBJ2-2 TRBV15 CATSRRPRIGELFF
TRBJ2-5 TRBV5-6 CASSPGGLVETQYF
TRBJ1-1 TRBV30 CAWRTPHTEAFF
TRBJ1-6 TRBV6-2/TRBV6-3 CASMFEGTAPLHF
TRBJ1-2 TRBV29-1 CSVARRQLTVEGYTF
TRBJ2-5 TRBV27 CASSPGLYQETQYF
TRBJ2-5 TRBV6-5 CASSYSAGEQETQYF
TRBJ2-1 TRBV7-2 CASSPRGVYNEQFF
TRBJ2-1 TRBV29-1 CSGRDRGWYNEQFF